The text below deals with one T cell receptor (beta chain). The specificity of this receptor is unknown. No base qualities exist here, and no much larger clone lies one base off it. Per the germline V gene, LGHNT is the CDR1 and FRNRAP is the CDR2. Here V drops 9 bases and J drops 7 bases, and the junction holds 8 bases not matched to any gene. From the cysteine through the phenylalanine, the CDR3 covers 13 amino acids. This entry keeps only the CDR3 DNA: 39 bases, framed from base 1. Participants in the prospective study were aged about 18 to 89 years, lived in 20 to 25 United States geographic areas, and enrolled through a virtual design. To assign participants to cohorts, the prospective study relied on clinical history that participants themselves reported in a screening survey and a study questionnaire. Recovered participants in ImmuneRACE Cohort 3 were defined as having two consecutive negative NP/OP PCR tests, clearance from a healthcare professional, or resolution of symptoms. In the prospective study, mobile phlebotomists collected whole blood, serum and a nasopharyngeal or oropharyngeal swab from each participant. Over a roughly two-month period, participants in the prospective study had the option of providing additional blood draws and questionnaires. Prospective study blood samples were shipped either frozen or at room temperature before DNA extraction.

The data stem from a study of blood T cell repertoires in COVID-19 (TCRdb year 2020). About the full investigation: Collaborator samples came from the United States, Italy and Spain and covered acute and convalescent phases of COVID-19. Samples were obtained from the ongoing ImmuneRACE study (first 160 participants) and from over 1,000 subjects provided by 6 global collaborators. Subjects who had been exposed to COVID-19, were actively infected with it, or had recovered from it provided the deeply sampled blood TCRbeta repertoires that made up the dataset. The material from the prospective study consisted of cDNA or gDNA derived from T cells, B-cell-depleted T cells, or PBMCs. HLA class I and class II types, where available, came from metadata supplied by the sample provider rather than from assay-based typing. A de-identified subject ID, COVID-19 status, age in years and sex were almost always included in the sample metadata. The repertoires were made available in a free public database intended to serve as a resource for research on the immune response to SARS-CoV-2.

Summary of the overall study and its limitations: The amount of clinical and demographic metadata varied by source and participant and was provided uncurated.

The immunoSEQ Assay, a bias-controlled multiplex PCR, was used to amplify TCRbeta CDR3 regions from genomic DNA. The authors' pipeline ran thus. The number of nucleated cells in each sample was estimated by amplification of reference gene primers within the assay. Sequence reads were collapsed and filtered to measure the absolute abundance of every unique TCRbeta CDR3 rearrangement. For each sample, productive Simpson clonality was calculated as the square root of Simpson's diversity index over productive rearrangements. TCRdb mirrors the immuneACCESS table, restricted to in-frame sequences. Some clones are absent from its copies; in checked studies, under half trace to an unresolved V gene, and the reason for the others is unknown. V, J and clone size are those of that table, while D and trimming were read from the DNA. This sample comprises 400,000 to 450,000 clones, around 91% of them detected only once. Together, the top ten hold 0.6% of the sample.

The specimen sequenced was PBMCs or T cells enriched from blood (not recorded which). The chain is made from TRBV12-5 and TRBJ2-5; 10 middle bases align to TRBD1. The TCR comes from a man between 18 and 35 years old who had recovered from COVID-19. CDR3 region: CASGTGATWTQYF. The sequence in DNA is TGTGCTAGCGGGACAGGGGCGACGTGGACCCAGTACTTC. Where the CDR3 stops, the reference TRBV12-5 and TRBJ2-5 genes take over; the full variable domain is DARVTQTPRHKVTEMGQEVTMRCQPILGHNTVFWYRQTMMQGLELLAYFRNRAPLDDSGMPKDRFSAEMPDATLATLKIQPSEPRDSAVYFCASGTGATWTQYFGPGTRLLVL.